Listed here are 32 T cell receptor beta chains from one sample, sequenced in a study of blood T cell repertoires in COVID-19. The repertoire was sequenced with immunoSEQ multiplex PCR; TCRdb's copy has only in-frame clones and lacks some. The sample has about 96,000 clones; about three quarters are singletons. Sample: peripheral blood. The receptors shown here come from a man in his forties or fifties who had recovered from COVID-19.

V gene TRBV5-4 combines with J gene TRBJ2-3; D is perhaps TRBD2 (8 bases). V was clipped by 4 bases and J by 3 bases, with 27 bases between them. The CDR3 has 19 residues. Germline V gene lookup returns CDR1 SGHNT and CDR2 YYREEE (reference sequence). CDR3 region: CASSLGQGGGRSGTDTQYF. The CDR3 bases are TGTGCCAGCAGCCTGGGCCAAGGGGGCGGGAGGTCCGGAACAGATACGCAGTATTTT.

J is TRBJ2-7 and V is TRBV21-1; the DNA was not used to check the table's D call, TRBD1. TRBV21-1 is reported as a pseudogene. CDR3 length equals 16 residues. The CDR3 region has the DNA TGTGCCAGCAGCCAAGGAGGGGACAGGGCCTCCTACGAGCAGTACTTC. Amino acid sequence: CASSQGGDRASYEQYF.

This clone was found once. V gene TRBV7-9 combines with J gene TRBJ2-3; 7 positions match TRBD1. Germline-derived CDR1 and CDR2 are SEHNR and FQNEAQ (reference sequence). The J segment lost 5 bases and the V segment lost 2 bases, leaving 7 bases of the junction unmatched. The length of the CDR3 is 15 residues. CDR3 sequence: CASSLLSGGIDTQYF. CDR3 bases: TGTGCCAGCAGCTTATTGTCAGGGGGAATAGATACGCAGTATTTT.

The V gene is TRBV7-2, the J gene TRBJ2-3; unclear D gene. In germline, CDR1 is SGHTA, CDR2 FQGNSA. Trimming pared 1 base from V and 5 bases from J, leaving 7 bases between. The CDR3 runs to 13 residues. Here the CDR3 reads CASSLEAEDTQYF. DNA of the CDR3: TGTGCCAGCAGCTTAGAGGCGGAAGATACGCAGTATTTT.

To note about this clone: This sample also contains other DNA sequences that code for the same CDR3. The chain links TRBV5-6 to TRBJ2-7; 7 nucleotides agree with TRBD1. CDR3 size: 12 residues. V lost 3 bases and J lost 4; bases outside the gene matches: 1. Per germline, CDR1 SGHDT and CDR2 YYEEEE. The CDR3 region is CASSSRGYEQYF. Here the CDR3 DNA reads TGTGCCAGCAGCTCCAGGGGGTACGAGCAGTACTTC.

This chain links TRBV30 with TRBJ1-5; the D is unclear. This CDR3 contains 14 residues. The germline gives CDR1 GTSNPN, CDR2 SVGIG (reference sequence). V was trimmed by 0 bases and J by 5 bases, leaving 11 bases between them. CDR3 sequence: CAWSVHTADQPQHF. In DNA form, the CDR3 reads TGTGCCTGGAGTGTACATACCGCGGATCAGCCCCAGCATTTT.

The chain combines TRBV7-8 with TRBJ2-2, with 7 bases fitting TRBD1. V was pared by 5 bases and J by 4 bases, with 7 bases of the junction left unmatched. CDR1 and CDR2 from the germline V gene are SGHVS and FQNEAQ. This CDR3 spans 15 amino acids. The CDR3 loop is CASSSRQGITGELFF. For the CDR3, the DNA is TGTGCCAGCAGCAGCAGACAGGGAATCACCGGGGAGCTGTTTTTT.

This chain joins TRBV9 and TRBJ1-3; D is undetermined. In germline, CDR1 is SGDLS, CDR2 YYNGEE. V lost 4 bases, J lost 0 bases, and 11 bases lay in between. The CDR3 length is 15 residues. In DNA form, the CDR3 reads TGTGCCAGCAGCCGTGAGTCCCCCTCTGGAAACACCATATATTTT. This gives the protein CASSRESPSGNTIYF.

The chain recombines TRBV7-3 with TRBJ2-2; 10 nucleotides agree with TRBD1. Losses at the gene ends were 3 bases for V and 11 bases for J; bases not matched to a gene: 3. The CDR3 runs to 13 residues. CDR1 is SGHTA, CDR2 FQGTGA, per germline. The DNA of the CDR3 is TGTGCCAGCAGCTTTACGACAGGGGGCGAGCTGTTTTTT. It specifies CASSFTTGGELFF.

The gene calls are TRBV19 and TRBJ1-1, with 10 bases fitting TRBD1. This CDR3 has 13 residues. V shed 8 bases, J shed 12 bases, and the junction held 12 bases outside the gene matches. Germline V lookup: CDR1 LNHDA, CDR2 SQIVND (reference sequence). The CDR3 bases are TGTGCCAGTCAGAAAGACAGGGGGCTTTTTACTTTCTTT. It yields the protein CASQKDRGLFTFF.

V usage is TRBV7-9 and J usage is TRBJ1-1, with D possibly being TRBD1 (5 bases). Trimming removed 2 bases at V and 3 bases at J, with 7 bases between. Germline CDR1 reads SEHNR; CDR2 reads FQNEAQ (reference sequence). The length of the CDR3 is 13 residues. The CDR3 protein is CASSLSRDTEAFF. The CDR3 DNA follows: TGTGCCAGCAGCTTAAGCAGGGACACTGAAGCTTTCTTT.

This rearrangement joins TRBV19 to TRBJ1-2, with D possibly being TRBD1 (6 bases). Trimming pared 7 bases from V and 4 bases from J, leaving 22 bases between. This CDR3 spans 16 amino acids. From germline, CDR1 is LNHDA and CDR2 SQIVND (reference sequence). The CDR3 DNA is TGTGCCAGTACCCCGACCGGGATCAGGGGTGGCTATGGCTACACCTTC. It is translated as CASTPTGIRGGYGYTF.

This clone was found once. This chain links TRBV28 with TRBJ2-7; 9 bases are a match to TRBD2. The CDR3 runs 20 residues. The V segment lost 3 bases and the J segment 4 bases; nucleotides outside the gene matches: 22. Germline V gene data show CDR1 as MDHEN and CDR2 as SYDVKM. CDR3 region: CASSFITVPPPSGTAYEQYF. The CDR3, as DNA: TGTGCCAGCAGTTTCATTACGGTCCCCCCTCCTAGCGGGACCGCTTACGAGCAGTACTTC.

The rearrangement joins TRBV7-8 to TRBJ1-5, with 8 bases identical to TRBD1. The germline V gene has CDR1 SGHVS and CDR2 FQNEAQ. This CDR3 region has 14 residues. V lost 4 bases to trimming and J lost 5 bases; unmatched junction nucleotides: 4. This CDR3 is CASSSTGADQPQHF. Written as DNA, the CDR3 is TGTGCCAGCAGCTCGACAGGGGCTGATCAGCCCCAGCATTTT.

In this sample, this clone turned up once. This chain links TRBV10-3 with TRBJ2-1; the match to TRBD1 covers 9 bases. The CDR3 is 14 amino acids. The germline V gene encodes CDR1 ENHRY and CDR2 SYGVKD. V was clipped by 6 bases and J by 8 bases; unmatched bases: 8. CDR3 sequence (DNA): TGTGCCATCAGCCCGGGACAGGGACGTCATGAGCAGTTCTTC. Translation: CAISPGQGRHEQFF.

J is TRBJ2-6 and V is TRBV27; TRBD2 matches 11 bases. V was pared by 1 base and J by 1 base, with 9 bases of the junction left unmatched. The CDR3 covers 20 residues. Germline assignment: CDR1 MNHEY and CDR2 SMNVEV (reference sequence). DNA of the CDR3: TGTGCCAGCAGTTTATGGACGACTAGCGGGGCGGGGTCTGGGGCCAACGTCCTGACTTTC. Protein: CASSLWTTSGAGSGANVLTF.

This sequence joins TRBV5-1 and TRBJ1-1, with D uncertain. Trimming cost V 0 bases and J 5 bases, with 11 bases left between them. The CDR3 has 14 amino acids. Germline V gene lookup returns CDR1 SGHRS and CDR2 YFSETQ. CDR3 in DNA: TGCGCCAGCAGCTTGGGCCTGGGAGGGACTGAAGCTTTCTTT. Its translation: CASSLGLGGTEAFF.

This clone was detected only once. J is TRBJ2-3 and V is TRBV5-1; D unclear. CDR1 is SGHRS and CDR2 is YFSETQ in the germline V gene. This CDR3 contains 16 residues. V shed 0 bases and J shed 2 bases, with 13 bases lying between them. The DNA of the CDR3 is TGCGCCAGCAGCTTGGGCAGAGGTCTAAACACAGATACGCAGTATTTT. Protein: CASSLGRGLNTDTQYF.

CDR3 DNA sequence: TGTGCCAGTAGCGGAAATACAGGGGGAGGAAACACCATATATTTT. This codes for CASSGNTGGGNTIYF. V and J are TRBV19 and TRBJ1-3; 8 nucleotides line up with TRBD1. The V gene's germline CDR1 is LNHDA and CDR2 SQIVND (reference sequence). V trimming: 6 bases; J trimming: 4 bases; junction bases outside the gene matches: 8. This CDR3 region has 15 residues.

This clone was counted between two and nine times. The sample carries other DNA sequences with the same CDR3. The rearrangement joins TRBV6-2 or TRBV6-3 to TRBJ1-2; a possible D gene is TRBD1 (5 bases). This CDR3 spans 13 amino acids. Between the trimmed V and J ends, which lost 3 bases and 2 bases, there was a span of 7 bases. CDR1 and CDR2 (germline): MNHEY, SVGEGT. The CDR3 sequence: CASSYAGNYGYTF. The DNA of the CDR3 is TGTGCCAGCAGTTATGCAGGGAACTATGGCTACACCTTC.

The chain couples TRBV19 to TRBJ1-5; perhaps TRBD1 as D (5 bases). Trimming took 9 bases from V and 2 from J, leaving 17 bases between them. Germline V lookup: CDR1 LNHDA, CDR2 SQIVND (reference sequence). The CDR3 has 15 residues. CDR3: CASSIGGYGNQPQHF. As DNA, the CDR3 is TGTGCCAGCTCCATTGGGGGGTATGGCAATCAGCCCCAGCATTTT.

The chain recombines TRBV3-1 (or the pseudogene TRBV3-2) with TRBJ1-4, with a weak D call TRBD1 (6 bases). Trimming removed 0 bases from V and 12 bases from J, with 26 bases in between. In germline, CDR1 is LGHDT, CDR2 YNNKEL (reference sequence). This CDR3 is 18 amino acids long. The CDR3, as DNA: TGTGCCAGCAGCCAAGATCATTTAGGCGGGGGCCGATCGTCGGAACTGTTTTTT. Protein sequence: CASSQDHLGGGRSSELFF.

V usage is TRBV29-1 and J usage is TRBJ2-1; D gene unclear. Trimming cost V 8 bases and J 0 bases, with 5 bases left between them. Per germline, CDR1 SQVTM and CDR2 ANQGSEA. This CDR3 region has 11 residues. CDR3 sequence: CSWASYNEQFF. The CDR3 DNA sequence: TGCAGCTGGGCCTCCTACAATGAGCAGTTCTTC.

V and J are TRBV5-6 and TRBJ2-5, with TRBD1 identical over 7 bases. The CDR3 consists of 15 residues. Trimming removed 3 bases from V and 3 bases from J; junction bases left unmatched: 8. CDR1 and CDR2 from the germline V gene are SGHDT and YYEEEE. The CDR3, as DNA: TGTGCCAGCAGCTGGGGACAGAGTCAAAAAGAGACCCAGTACTTC. Its translation: CASSWGQSQKETQYF.

The J gene is TRBJ2-7, the V gene TRBV28, with 8 positions matching TRBD1. The CDR3 consists of 19 residues. Germline V gene data show CDR1 as MDHEN and CDR2 as SYDVKM. Trimming at V came to 5 bases and at J to 4 bases, leaving 22 bases not matched to a gene. CDR3 region: CASSGNPFPGQGVRYEQYF. CDR3 nucleotide sequence: TGTGCCAGCAGTGGTAATCCTTTCCCCGGACAGGGCGTCCGATACGAGCAGTACTTC.

This chain uses TRBV28 with TRBJ1-5; D gene ambiguous. This CDR3 has 11 amino acids. The V gene lost 6 bases and the J gene lost 8 bases, with 8 bases spanning the gap. Germline CDR1 and CDR2: MDHEN and SYDVKM. CDR3 sequence: CASSDEEPQHF. The CDR3 DNA sequence: TGTGCCAGCAGCGACGAGGAGCCCCAGCATTTT.

The rearrangement joins TRBV4-1 to TRBJ2-1, with TRBD2 identical over 7 bases. The CDR3 has 16 residues. Trimming cost V 1 base and J 5 bases; bases outside gene matches: 8. The germline V gene encodes CDR1 MGHRA and CDR2 YSYEKL. The DNA for the CDR3 is TGCGCCAGCAGCCAAGTGGGGCGGGGGTCCCACAATGAGCAGTTCTTC. This encodes CASSQVGRGSHNEQFF.

The rearrangement uses TRBV2 and TRBJ2-2; tentative D call: TRBD1 (6 bases). V was shortened by 9 bases and J by 6 bases, with 11 bases between the two germline ends. This CDR3 spans 12 amino acids. Germline lookup yields CDR1 SNHLY and CDR2 FYNNEI. CDR3 nucleotides: TGTGCCAGTGGGAAGGGGGCCGGGGAGCTGTTTTTT. It specifies CASGKGAGELFF.

J is TRBJ2-7 and V is TRBV2; maybe TRBD1 (6 bases). The CDR3 spans 13 residues. Germline V gene sequence: CDR1 SNHLY, CDR2 FYNNEI. V was trimmed by 4 bases and J by 6 bases, leaving 13 bases between them. The CDR3 protein is CASSVTGVLEQYF. Written as DNA, the CDR3 is TGTGCCAGCAGTGTGACAGGAGTGCTCGAGCAGTACTTC.

This rearrangement joins TRBV9 to TRBJ2-5, with D perhaps matching TRBD2 (6 bases). CDR1 is SGDLS and CDR2 is YYNGEE in the germline V gene. V lost 0 bases and J lost 5, with 11 bases in between. CDR3 length: 14 residues. CDR3 nucleotides: TGTGCCAGCAGCGTAGGCGGGGTAGGCGAGACCCAGTACTTC. This gives the protein CASSVGGVGETQYF.

The rearrangement uses TRBV18 and TRBJ2-7; 7 nucleotides line up with TRBD1. The CDR3 is made up of 15 amino acids. Trimming at V came to 3 bases and at J to 0 bases, leaving 5 bases not matched to a gene. The germline CDR1 and CDR2 sequences are KGHSH and LQKENI. The CDR3 DNA follows: TGTGCCAGCTCACCCGGGACAGCCAGCTCCTACGAGCAGTACTTC. Its protein product is CASSPGTASSYEQYF. The variable domain in full, completed from reference TRBV18 and TRBJ2-7, reads NAGVMQNPRHLVRRRGQEARLRCSPMKGHSHVYWYRQLPEEGLKFMVYLQKENIIDESGMPKERFSAEFPKEGPSILRIQQVVRGDSAAYFCASSPGTASSYEQYFGPGTRLTVT.

The J gene is TRBJ2-2, the V gene TRBV10-3, with D possibly matching TRBD2 (5 bases). Deletions cut 0 bases from V and 6 bases from J, with 14 bases between. CDR1 is ENHRY and CDR2 is SYGVKD in the germline V gene. The CDR3 runs to 16 residues. The CDR3 DNA sequence: TGTGCCATCAGTGAGTCGACGGGGTCAGGCTCCGGGGAGCTGTTTTTT. Protein product: CAISESTGSGSGELFF.